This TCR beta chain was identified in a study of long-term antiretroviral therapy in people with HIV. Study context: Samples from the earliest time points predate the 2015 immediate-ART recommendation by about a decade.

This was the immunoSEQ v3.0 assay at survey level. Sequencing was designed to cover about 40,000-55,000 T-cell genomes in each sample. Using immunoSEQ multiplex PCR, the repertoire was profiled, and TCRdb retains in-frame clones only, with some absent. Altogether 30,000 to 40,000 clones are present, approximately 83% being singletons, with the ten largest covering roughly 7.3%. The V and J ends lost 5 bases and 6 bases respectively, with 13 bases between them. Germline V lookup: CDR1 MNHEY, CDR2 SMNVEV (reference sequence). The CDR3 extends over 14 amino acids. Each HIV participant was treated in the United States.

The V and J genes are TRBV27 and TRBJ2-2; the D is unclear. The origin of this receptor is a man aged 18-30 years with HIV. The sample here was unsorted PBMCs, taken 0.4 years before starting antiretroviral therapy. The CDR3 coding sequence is TGTGCCAGCAGTACCTGGTCCAGACCCGGGGAGCTGTTTTTT. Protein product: CASSTWSRPGELFF.